Reported below is one T cell receptor beta chain. Its specificity is unknown. The sample comes from a study of OX40 agonist ivuxolimab in advanced cancers. Study in general: Patients enrolled in dose escalation were diagnosed with hepatocellular carcinoma, melanoma, renal cell or head and neck cancer. Whole-study results and caveats: Dose levels from 0.1 to 3.0 mg/kg saw CD4+ and CD8+ blood T cells expand clonally by week 6. Normalized T-cell clonal expansion was also low in some nonresponders.

The table came from immunoSEQ multiplex PCR; TCRdb's copy has only in-frame clones and leaves some out. The sample has 99,000 or so clones; 94% are singletons. CDR3 length: 15 residues. V shed 0 bases and J shed 5 bases, with 11 bases lying between them. Germline V gives CDR1 LGHNA, CDR2 YSLEER. V and J are TRBV4-3 and TRBJ1-3, with a possible D match to TRBD1 (5 bases). This specimen was CD4+ or CD8+ T cells sorted from blood, taken in a trial of the OX40 agonist ivuxolimab. This TCR derives from an adult with an advanced solid tumor such as melanoma, head and neck, liver or kidney cancer. CDR3 loop: CASSQEGQGRNTIYF. DNA of the CDR3: TGCGCCAGCAGCCAAGAGGGTCAGGGAAGAAACACCATATATTTT.